The text below deals with one T cell receptor (beta chain). TCRdb's table, derived via immunoSEQ multiplex PCR, lists solely in-frame clones and lacks some. The data hold approximately 50,000 clones, with 85% to 90% observed a single time. This sample is drawn from a study of PD-L1 blockade in urothelial cancer. Study context: Prior chemotherapy in patients spanned 0 to 3 regimens.

Germline values: CDR1 MGHRA, CDR2 YSYEKL. V lost 1 base, J lost 4 bases, and 14 bases lay in between. The CDR3 runs to 16 residues. Time point denoted: pretreatment peripheral blood. Patients in the study were battling locally advanced or metastatic urothelial carcinoma. Each patient gave between 1 and 8 samples, pretreatment and on-treatment. This chain connects TRBV4-1 to TRBJ1-3, with a possible D match to TRBD1 (5 bases). This sequence originates from a man in his sixties with urothelial cancer. The sample here was PBMCs, taken around atezolizumab (anti-PD-L1) treatment. This chain's CDR3 is CASSQAGGTGGNTIYF. The CDR3 nucleotides are TGCGCCAGCAGCCAAGCGGGGGGAACTGGAGGAAACACCATATATTTT.